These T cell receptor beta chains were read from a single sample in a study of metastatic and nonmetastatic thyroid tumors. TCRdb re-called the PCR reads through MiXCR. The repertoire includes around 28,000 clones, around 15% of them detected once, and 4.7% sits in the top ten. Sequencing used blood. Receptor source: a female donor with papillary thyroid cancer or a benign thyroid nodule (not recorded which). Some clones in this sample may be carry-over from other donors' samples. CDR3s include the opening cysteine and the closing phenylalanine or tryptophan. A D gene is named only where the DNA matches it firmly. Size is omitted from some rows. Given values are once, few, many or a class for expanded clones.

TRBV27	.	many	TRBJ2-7	CASSLNNLGEQYF	TGTGCCAGCAGTTTGAACAACTTAGGAGAGCAGTACTTC
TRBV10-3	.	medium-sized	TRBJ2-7	CAIGEPEQYF	TGTGCCATCGGGGAGCCCGAGCAGTACTTC
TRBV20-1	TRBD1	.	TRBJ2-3	CSARDLTGQGKAWDTQYF	TGCAGTGCTAGAGATTTAACGGGACAGGGTAAGGCTTGGGATACGCAGTATTTT
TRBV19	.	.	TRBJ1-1	CASRTRGENTEAFF	TGTGCCAGTAGAACGCGGGGGGAGAACACTGAAGCTTTCTTT
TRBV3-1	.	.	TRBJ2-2	CACSQGPTGELFF	TGTGCCTGCAGTCAGGGCCCGACAGGGGAGCTGTTTTTT
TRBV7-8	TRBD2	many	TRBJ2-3	CASSPRTRPDTQYF	TGTGCCAGCAGCCCTCGGACTAGGCCCGATACGCAGTATTTT
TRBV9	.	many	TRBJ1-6	CASSARPNMRNNSPLHF	TGTGCCAGCAGCGCCCGGCCCAACATGAGGAATAATTCACCCCTCCACTTT
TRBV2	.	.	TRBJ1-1	CASNRQRWTEAFF	TGTGCCAGCAATCGACAAAGGTGGACTGAAGCTTTCTTT
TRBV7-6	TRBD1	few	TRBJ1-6	CASSPGTGLNSPLHF	TGTGCCAGCAGCCCTGGGACAGGGTTGAATTCACCCCTCCACTTT
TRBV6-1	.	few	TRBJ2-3	CASSRRGARSTDTQYF	TGTGCCAGCAGTCGACGGGGGGCGAGAAGCACAGATACGCAGTATTTT
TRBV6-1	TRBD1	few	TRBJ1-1	CASSETQGVAEAFF	TGTGCCAGCAGTGAAACCCAGGGGGTCGCTGAAGCTTTCTTT